A selection of T cell receptor beta chains follows, all from one sample in a study of identifying expanded T cells in peripheral blood. Generated by immunoSEQ multiplex PCR, the TCRdb table keeps only in-frame clones and is missing some. The sample holds 50,000 to 60,000 clones, about 85% seen once. The source material was blood. Receptors were obtained from a person aged 18-70 years in good health. The CDR3 runs from the conserved cysteine through the conserved F or W. The D gene is left open where the match is weak. A clone size is listed for some rows: how often the clone was seen (once, few, many), or a class if it is expanded.

>.|TRBJ1-3|.|TRBV9
CASSVGGRGSGNTIYF
>.|TRBJ1-4|.|TRBV7-6
CASSPRSGTRAEKLFF
>.|TRBJ1-2|TRBD1|TRBV2
CARTGSGYTF
>.|TRBJ2-5|.|TRBV11-3
CASSDTGKRFETQYF
>.|TRBJ2-2|TRBD1|TRBV2
CASSGGNRGWNTGELFF
>.|TRBJ2-1|.|TRBV19
CASSIRGSQQFF
>.|TRBJ2-5|.|TRBV6-1
CASSDPNMGSGTQYF
>.|TRBJ1-1|.|TRBV13
CASSLSWETEAFF
>.|TRBJ2-3|.|TRBV14
CASSQSGVDTQYF
>.|TRBJ2-3|.|TRBV30
CAWRTFRDTQYF
>.|TRBJ2-3|.|TRBV6-1
CASSPGVLPTDTQYF
>.|TRBJ1-1|.|TRBV5-1
CASSLGGKGSRGANTEAFF
>few|TRBJ2-2|TRBD1|TRBV19
CASSMDRTGDTGELFF
>few|TRBJ1-6|.|TRBV18
CASSRGIVDSPLHF
>.|TRBJ1-2|.|TRBV7-8
CASSPILGYTF